A single sample gave rise to the 2 T cell receptor beta chains below, sequenced in a study of cytomegalovirus exposure and HLA in healthy donors. PCR primers comprised 60 Vbeta and 13 Jbeta primers. Generated by immunoSEQ multiplex PCR, the TCRdb table keeps only in-frame clones and is missing some. The repertoire includes about 120,000 clones, about 79% of them detected once, and around 2.5% sits in the top ten. Sequencing was done on a sample of PBMCs. The receptor set was obtained from a woman between 18 and 29 years old in good health and CMV-seronegative.

The chain carries TRBV7-9 and TRBJ2-1; 9 bases line up with TRBD1. Germline lookup yields CDR1 SEHNR and CDR2 FQNEAQ (reference sequence). The trim removed 5 bases at V and 6 bases at J, leaving 11 bases unmatched. This CDR3 comprises 16 residues. CDR3 coding DNA: TGTGCCAGCAGCCCAGGGGTTTGGACAGGGGTCAATGAGCAGTTCTTC. Translating gives CASSPGVWTGVNEQFF.

This clone has only a few counts. The chain uses TRBV5-1 and TRBJ1-1; D is undetermined. The CDR3 has 14 residues. V shed 0 bases and J shed 1 base, with 7 bases lying between them. The germline CDR1 and CDR2 sequences are SGHRS and YFSETQ. The CDR3 here is CASSLAAGNTEAFF. CDR3 in DNA: TGCGCCAGCAGCTTGGCGGCGGGGAACACTGAAGCTTTCTTT.